A selection of T cell receptor beta chains follows, all from one sample in a study of OX40 agonist ivuxolimab in advanced cancers. The table came from immunoSEQ multiplex PCR; TCRdb's copy has only in-frame clones and leaves some out. This table has some 50,000 clones, around four fifths appearing once. The sample consisted of CD4+ or CD8+ T cells sorted from blood, taken in a trial of the OX40 agonist ivuxolimab. These receptors were taken from an adult with an advanced solid tumor such as melanoma, head and neck, liver or kidney cancer. The CDR3 runs from the conserved cysteine through the conserved F or W. The order of the fields is J gene, V gene, clone size, D gene, CDR3 length, CDR3 DNA, CDR3 protein. A D gene is named only where the DNA matches it firmly. Clone size is not always given. Where it is, it says once, few, many or a class for expanded clones.

>TRBJ2-6|TRBV7-9|NA|NA|16
TGTGCCAGCAGATTTGACAGTGGCTCTGGGGCCAACGTCCTGACTTTC
CASRFDSGSGANVLTF
>TRBJ2-1|TRBV19|NA|TRBD2|19
TGTGCCAGTAGTACTTCCCAATACGGGACTAGCGGGAGCGGTGATGAGCAGTTCTTC
CASSTSQYGTSGSGDEQFF
>TRBJ2-7|TRBV7-2|NA|NA|14
TGTGCCAGCAGCTTGGGCCCAGCCTCCTACGAGCAGTACTTC
CASSLGPASYEQYF
>TRBJ1-1|TRBV5-1|medium-sized|NA|13
TGCGCCAGCAGGCCCAGAGTGGACACTGAAGCTTTCTTT
CASRPRVDTEAFF
>TRBJ1-2|TRBV5-1|NA|TRBD1|13
TGCGCCAGCAGCTGGGACAGACGCAATGGCTACACCTTC
CASSWDRRNGYTF
>TRBJ1-2|TRBV6-5|NA|TRBD1|11
TGTGCCAGTAAACAGGGGCAAGGCTACACCTTC
CASKQGQGYTF
>TRBJ1-2|TRBV29-1|NA|NA|12
TGCAGCGTTGTGGGGGTAAACTATGGCTACACCTTC
CSVVGVNYGYTF
>TRBJ2-3|TRBV10-1|NA|TRBD1|13
TGCGCCAGCAGCCCGGAATCCAGGGGGACGCAGTATTTT
CASSPESRGTQYF
>TRBJ2-5|TRBV19|NA|NA|15
TGTGCCAGTAGTATAGGTCTACAGGGGAGGGAGACCCAGTACTTC
CASSIGLQGRETQYF
>TRBJ2-7|TRBV28|NA|TRBD1|12
TGTGCCAGCAAGGGACAGGGGTTTGAGCAGTACTTC
CASKGQGFEQYF
>TRBJ1-3|TRBV6-5|NA|NA|14
TGTGCCAGCAGGCTGTCACAGGCTGGAAACACCATATATTTT
CASRLSQAGNTIYF
>TRBJ1-2|TRBV7-2|NA|NA|13
TGTGCCAGCAGCCCGACAGGCCCCTATGGCTACACCTTC
CASSPTGPYGYTF
>TRBJ2-2|TRBV9|few|TRBD2|17
TGTGCCAGCAGCGTAGATTCCCCAGCGGGAGGGCTCGGGGAGCTGTTTTTT
CASSVDSPAGGLGELFF
>TRBJ2-5|TRBV15|NA|NA|13
TGTGCCACCAGCAGGAACAGCCGGGAGACCCAGTACTTC
CATSRNSRETQYF
>TRBJ1-4|TRBV19|NA|TRBD1|16
TGTGCCAGTAGTATCCCTCCCGGACAGGGGAATGAAAAACTGTTTTTT
CASSIPPGQGNEKLFF
>TRBJ1-2|TRBV29-1|NA|TRBD1|11
TGCAGCGTGGGACAGGACTATGGCTACACCTTC
CSVGQDYGYTF
>TRBJ1-2|TRBV5-6|NA|NA|12
TGTGCCAGCAGCTTCAGGGACAATATCTACACCTTC
CASSFRDNIYTF
>TRBJ1-1|TRBV2|NA|TRBD1|13
TGTGCCAGCAGTTCGCTGACAGGGCTCGAAGCTTTCTTT
CASSSLTGLEAFF
>TRBJ2-3|TRBV5-4|NA|TRBD1|14
TGTGCCAGCAGCTTGGACAGGGGGCAGGATACGCAGTATTTT
CASSLDRGQDTQYF
>TRBJ2-7|TRBV30|NA|TRBD2|14
TGTGCCTGGAGTGTACGCGGGAGTACTTACGAGCAGTACTTC
CAWSVRGSTYEQYF
>TRBJ2-7|TRBV27|NA|TRBD1|15
TGTGCCAGCAGTTTGACAGGGGGTAGCTCCTACGAGCAGTACTTC
CASSLTGGSSYEQYF
>TRBJ2-2|TRBV7-2|NA|NA|17
TGTGCCAGCAGCTTACGAGGTATAGCGGTCAGCACCGGGGAGCTGTTTTTT
CASSLRGIAVSTGELFF
>TRBJ2-7|TRBV28|NA|TRBD1|17
TGTGCCAGCATTCCAGGGGGCCTCAGGTCTGGATCCTACGAGCAGTACTTC
CASIPGGLRSGSYEQYF
>TRBJ2-7|TRBV4-1|NA|TRBD2|16
TGCGCCAGCAGCCAAGCGGGGCGGGAGGACGCCTACGAGCAGTACTTC
CASSQAGREDAYEQYF
>TRBJ2-3|TRBV19|NA|NA|14
TGTGCCAGTAGTATAGCCGGGACCACGACAGCGCAGTATTTT
CASSIAGTTTAQYF
>TRBJ2-1|TRBV7-7|NA|NA|15
TGTGCCAGCAGCCCCTCGGGCGGAGCCTACAATGAGCAGTTCTTC
CASSPSGGAYNEQFF
>TRBJ2-1|TRBV7-2|NA|NA|13
TGTGCCAGCAGCTTAGCAGGGTCCAATGAGCAGTTCTTC
CASSLAGSNEQFF
>TRBJ2-7|TRBV15|few|NA|13
TGTGCCACCAGTCGAGCGAGGGGCCGCGAGCAGTACTTC
CATSRARGREQYF
>TRBJ2-3|TRBV7-2|NA|TRBD2|19
TGTGCCAGCAGCTTATTTCTTCAAACCTCGGGAGGTAGCACAGATACGCAGTATTTT
CASSLFLQTSGGSTDTQYF
>TRBJ2-3|TRBV6-6|NA|NA|15
TGTGCCAGCAGTCCCCCCGGGACCGCGACGGATACGCAGTATTTT
CASSPPGTATDTQYF
>TRBJ1-2|TRBV14|NA|TRBD1|14
TGTGCCAGCAGCCAAGATCGGACAGGGATGCGCTACACCTTC
CASSQDRTGMRYTF
>TRBJ2-1|TRBV25-1|NA|NA|12
TGTGCCAGCAGGGGTGGCTACAATGAGCAGTTCTTC
CASRGGYNEQFF
>TRBJ1-2|TRBV7-9|NA|NA|14
TGTGCCAGCAGCTTAGGGGACAACAACTATGGCTACACCTTC
CASSLGDNNYGYTF
>TRBJ2-1|TRBV4-3|once|TRBD2|16
TGCGCCAGCAGCCGAGACGGGGGGTGGGAGTACAATGAGCAGTTCTTC
CASSRDGGWEYNEQFF
>TRBJ2-5|TRBV28|NA|NA|16
TGTGCCAGCAGTTTTTTTCGAACTAGTTCAACAGAGACCCAGTACTTC
CASSFFRTSSTETQYF
>TRBJ1-5|TRBV5-6|NA|NA|15
TGTGCCAGCAGCTGGACACAGGGAGGCAATCAGCCCCAGCATTTT
CASSWTQGGNQPQHF
>TRBJ1-1|TRBV7-7|NA|TRBD1|12
TGTGCTATTGGACAGGTTCACACTGAAGCTTTCTTT
CAIGQVHTEAFF
>TRBJ2-7|TRBV5-5|NA|NA|14
TGTGCCAGCAGCACCCAGACAGGAACCTACGAGCAGTACTTC
CASSTQTGTYEQYF
>TRBJ2-6|TRBV6-5|NA|NA|13
TGTGCCAGCAGTGGTTATGGGGCCAACGTCCTGACTTTC
CASSGYGANVLTF
>TRBJ2-3|TRBV28|NA|NA|15
TGTGCCAGCAGTTTTAACGGGTTTGTGACAGATACGCAGTATTTT
CASSFNGFVTDTQYF
>TRBJ1-2|TRBV5-6|NA|NA|12
TGTGCCAGCAGCACCGGGACCTATGGCTACACCTTC
CASSTGTYGYTF
>TRBJ2-7|TRBV29-1|NA|NA|12
TGCAGCGCTCAGGTACCCGGGGGCGAGCAGTACTTC
CSAQVPGGEQYF
>TRBJ2-7|TRBV6-1|NA|NA|13
TGTGCCAGCTCAGAGACGGGACCTCAGGAGCAGTACTTC
CASSETGPQEQYF
>TRBJ1-1|TRBV9|NA|NA|13
TGTGCCAGCAGCGTAGTCGTTAATACTGAAGCTTTCTTT
CASSVVVNTEAFF
>TRBJ2-1|TRBV7-2|NA|NA|15
TGTGCCAGCAGACCAGACATATACAATAGAGGTGAGCAGTTCTTC
CASRPDIYNRGEQFF
>TRBJ1-1|TRBV5-1|medium-sized|NA|14
TGCGCCAGCACCGATGAGGGCTACGGGACTGAAGCTTTCTTT
CASTDEGYGTEAFF
>TRBJ2-2|TRBV18|NA|NA|13
TGTGCCAGCTCACCTCCGAACACCGGGGAGCTGTTTTTT
CASSPPNTGELFF
>TRBJ2-7|TRBV7-9|NA|TRBD2|15
TGTGCCAGCAGCTCCCGGACTAGCGGGGGCTACGAGCAGTACTTC
CASSSRTSGGYEQYF
>TRBJ1-1|TRBV5-1|NA|TRBD1|17
TGCGCCAGCAGCTTGGCCGGGACAGGATACATGAACACTGAAGCTTTCTTT
CASSLAGTGYMNTEAFF
>TRBJ2-7|TRBV19|once|TRBD1|14
TGTGCCAGTAGCCAGGGGGTGAACTCCTACGAGCAGTACTTC
CASSQGVNSYEQYF
>TRBJ2-1|TRBV10-1|NA|TRBD2|15
TGCGCCAGCAGTGACCCCGGGACTAGCAGCAATGAGCAGTTCTTC
CASSDPGTSSNEQFF
>TRBJ2-2|TRBV10-2|NA|NA|11
TGCGCCAGCAGTAACACCGGGGAGCTGTTTTTT
CASSNTGELFF
>TRBJ1-2|TRBV4-1|once|NA|15
TGCGCCAGCAGCCAAGCCGGGCACAATTTCGGGGGCTACACCTTC
CASSQAGHNFGGYTF
>TRBJ1-5|TRBV18|NA|NA|13
TGTGCCAGCTCACCAGGGAGCAATCAGCCCCAGCATTTT
CASSPGSNQPQHF
>TRBJ2-7|TRBV23-1|NA|NA|13
TGCGCCACGCGGCTGGCCGCGAAAGACGAGCAGTACTTC
CATRLAAKDEQYF
>TRBJ2-2|TRBV28|NA|NA|14
TGTGCCAGCAGTCCCGGGAAGAACACCGGGGAGCTGTTTTTT
CASSPGKNTGELFF
>TRBJ2-1|TRBV28|NA|NA|15
TGTGCCAGCAGTTTCCGGTACGGGAGTGTGGATGAGCAGTTCTTC
CASSFRYGSVDEQFF